A single sample is the source of the 26 T cell receptor beta chains below, sequenced in a study of shared clonotypes between healthy human individuals. Sequencing used immunoSEQ multiplex PCR; TCRdb keeps in-frame clones, though not all of them. Here the sample spans approximately 2.1 million clones, approximately 93% being singletons. What was sequenced was naive CD4+ T cells from PBMCs. Subset noted: CD45RA+ positively selected. These receptors originate from a young man in good health. Some clones in this sample may be carry-over from other donors' samples.

This clone showed up just once. The chain employs TRBV9 and TRBJ2-5, with 7 positions matching TRBD2. V gave up 4 bases and J gave up 4 bases; unmatched junction bases: 13. The CDR3 is made up of 16 amino acids. Germline V gives CDR1 SGDLS, CDR2 YYNGEE. CDR3 region: CASSHLGGGLGETQYF. The CDR3 coding sequence is TGTGCCAGCAGCCACCTCGGGGGAGGGCTCGGAGAGACCCAGTACTTC.

This rearrangement joins TRBV7-2 to TRBJ1-2, with 9 bases matching TRBD1. Germline V gene sequence: CDR1 SGHTA, CDR2 FQGNSA. V gave up 4 bases and J gave up 3 bases; unmatched junction bases: 3. The CDR3 length is 14 residues. DNA of the CDR3: TGTGCCAGCAGCTGGACAGGGGAGGACTATGGCTACACCTTC. Protein sequence: CASSWTGEDYGYTF.

This rearrangement joins TRBV9 to TRBJ2-1; D unresolved. V was clipped by 4 bases and J by 5 bases, with 19 bases between them. Germline V gene data show CDR1 as SGDLS and CDR2 as YYNGEE. The CDR3 length is 16 residues. The CDR3 coding sequence is TGTGCCAGCAGCATCGACCCTTTTCTCGGCGACAATGAGCAGTTCTTC. Translating gives CASSIDPFLGDNEQFF.

The table lists this clone with a count of one. This chain connects TRBV19 to TRBJ2-7, with a weak D call TRBD1 (6 bases). The V and J ends lost 0 bases and 1 base respectively, with 10 bases between them. From germline, CDR1 is LNHDA and CDR2 SQIVND (reference sequence). This CDR3 has 15 residues. Here the CDR3 reads CASSIELGASYEQYF. CDR3 in DNA: TGTGCCAGTAGTATAGAGCTGGGGGCTTCCTACGAGCAGTACTTC. The whole variable domain, remainder taken from reference TRBV19 and TRBJ2-7, is DGGITQSPKYLFRKEGQNVTLSCEQNLNHDAMYWYRQDPGQGLRLIYYSQIVNDFQKGDIAEGYSVSREKKESFPLTVTSAQKNPTAFYLCASSIELGASYEQYFGPGTRLTVT.

The rearrangement uses TRBV28 and TRBJ2-7, with D perhaps assigned TRBD1 or TRBD2 (5 bases each). The CDR3 length is 15 residues. Germline CDR1 MDHEN, CDR2 SYDVKM. The V gene lost 6 bases and the J gene lost 2 bases, with 17 bases spanning the gap. DNA of the CDR3: TGTGCCAGCAGGAACCAGGGAGTAGGGGCCTACGAGCAGTACTTC. This encodes CASRNQGVGAYEQYF.

This chain connects TRBV29-1 to TRBJ2-2; 14 bases are a match to TRBD2. CDR3 length: 16 amino acids. Unmatched junction bases numbered 11, after V lost 7 bases and J lost 7 bases. The germline gives CDR1 SQVTM, CDR2 ANQGSEA. This CDR3 is CSARGTSGSVVGELFF. The CDR3 region has the DNA TGCAGCGCCCGGGGGACTAGCGGGAGCGTTGTCGGGGAGCTGTTTTTT.

The chain links TRBV7-3 to TRBJ2-5; D is tentatively TRBD1 or TRBD2 (6 bases each). CDR3 length: 14 residues. Trimming removed 5 bases from V and 9 bases from J, with 19 bases in between. Germline loops: CDR1 SGHTA, CDR2 FQGTGA. The CDR3 sequence is CASSLGGPLSAQYF. CDR3 bases: TGTGCCAGCAGCCTCGGGGGCCCCCTTTCGGCCCAGTACTTC.

The rearrangement uses TRBV27 and TRBJ1-2, with D possibly TRBD1 on 5 matching bases. Per germline, CDR1 MNHEY and CDR2 SMNVEV (reference sequence). The CDR3 length is 13 residues. V dropped 3 bases and J dropped 4 bases, with 9 bases sitting between them. In nucleotides, the CDR3 is TGTGCCAGCAGTTTTTCCGGGGCCTATGGCTACACCTTC. Translated: CASSFSGAYGYTF.

V gene TRBV5-1 combines with J gene TRBJ1-4; 7 positions agree with TRBD1. The V segment lost 0 bases and the J segment 11 bases; nucleotides outside the gene matches: 10. The CDR3 sequence is 15 residues long. In germline, CDR1 is SGHRS, CDR2 YFSETQ. The DNA of the CDR3 is TGCGCCAGCAGCTTGGAGGCAGGGGGGCTTGCGAAACTGTTTTTT. It codes for CASSLEAGGLAKLFF.

The chain joins TRBV2 to TRBJ1-1, with TRBD1 as a possible D gene (5 bases). In germline, CDR1 is SNHLY, CDR2 FYNNEI. This CDR3 spans 15 amino acids. V gave up 3 bases and J gave up 0 bases, with 11 bases separating them. The CDR3 region is CASSDEGRVNTEAFF. Here the CDR3 DNA reads TGTGCCAGCAGTGATGAGGGCAGGGTGAACACTGAAGCTTTCTTT. Using reference TRBV2 and TRBJ1-1 for the parts outside the CDR3, the full variable domain is EPEVTQTPSHQVTQMGQEVILRCVPISNHLYFYWYRQILGQKVEFLVSFYNNEISEKSEIFDDQFSVERPDGSNFTLKIRSTKLEDSAMYFCASSDEGRVNTEAFFGQGTRLTVV.

The rearrangement uses TRBV15 and TRBJ1-2; 10 nucleotides align to TRBD1. Germline V CDR1 and CDR2: LNHNV, YYDKDF (reference sequence). The CDR3 length is 14 residues. V dropped 5 bases and J dropped 6; count of bases not matched to a gene: 6. DNA for the CDR3: TGTGCCACCAGCGCCCGGACAGGGGGTGATGGCTACACCTTC. This gives the protein CATSARTGGDGYTF. The full variable domain, with the rest looked up from reference TRBV15 and TRBJ1-2, is DAMVIQNPRYQVTQFGKPVTLSCSQTLNHNVMYWYQQKSSQAPKLLFHYYDKDFNNEADTPDNFQSRRPNTSFCFLDIRSPGLGDTAMYLCATSARTGGDGYTFGSGTRLTVV.

The V and J genes are TRBV28 and TRBJ2-7; TRBD2 matches at 7 bases. J was trimmed by 4 bases and V by 3 bases; bases with no gene match: 12. Germline CDR1 and CDR2: MDHEN and SYDVKM. The CDR3 totals 16 residues. The CDR3 nucleotides read TGTGCCAGCAGTTTTTTAGGCGGGAGCCCCTTTTACGAGCAGTACTTC. It yields the protein CASSFLGGSPFYEQYF.

V is TRBV5-1 and J is TRBJ2-3; maybe TRBD2 (5 bases). The CDR3 contains 16 residues. Germline V gene lookup returns CDR1 SGHRS and CDR2 YFSETQ. Trimming shortened V by 0 bases and J by 2 bases, and 13 bases separated the two germline ends. The CDR3 loop reads CASSLAMDSHTDTQYF. The CDR3 bases are TGCGCCAGCAGCTTGGCAATGGACTCACACACAGATACGCAGTATTTT.

CDR3 residues: CASTWDSDRYGYTF. CDR3 bases: TGTGCCAGCACCTGGGACTCGGACCGCTATGGCTACACCTTC. This chain uses TRBV7-2 with TRBJ1-2; D is perhaps TRBD1 (5 bases). The V and J ends lost 7 bases and 4 bases respectively, with 16 bases between them. This CDR3 is built from 14 residues. From germline, CDR1 is SGHTA and CDR2 FQGNSA.

This clone was counted a single time. The chain employs TRBV7-6 and TRBJ2-4; TRBD1 matches at 10 bases. Germline-derived CDR1 and CDR2 are SGHVS and FNYEAQ. This CDR3 has 15 amino acids. Trimming took 4 bases from V and 7 from J; bases not matched to a gene: 7. CDR3 residues: CASSYRQGAGNIQYF. CDR3 nucleotide sequence: TGTGCCAGCAGCTATAGACAGGGGGCGGGTAACATTCAGTACTTC.

The chain has TRBV4-2 and TRBJ2-7, with D perhaps matching TRBD2 (6 bases). Per germline, CDR1 LGHNA and CDR2 YNFKEQ. The ends were cut back, 1 base at V and 6 bases at J, with 16 bases in the middle. The CDR3 has 15 residues. CDR3 protein: CASSQAGGYSGEQYF. The CDR3 coding sequence is TGTGCCAGCAGCCAAGCTGGGGGGTATAGCGGCGAGCAGTACTTC.

The chain uses TRBV18 and TRBJ1-5; D may be TRBD1 (6 bases). V lost 5 bases to trimming and J lost 10 bases, with 12 bases between them. CDR1 KGHSH and CDR2 LQKENI come from the germline V gene. The CDR3 length is 12 residues. CDR3: CASSSDRPPQHF. The CDR3 DNA sequence: TGTGCCAGCTCATCGGACAGACCACCCCAGCATTTT.

For this clone: Other nucleotide sequences in the sample specify the same CDR3. The V call is TRBV29-1, the J call TRBJ2-3; 11 bases match TRBD2. The ends lost 3 bases at V and 0 bases at J; junction bases unmatched: 2. CDR1 SQVTM and CDR2 ANQGSEA come from the germline V gene. CDR3 length equals 15 residues. The DNA for the CDR3 is TGCAGCGTTGAGGGGACTAGCGGCAGCACAGATACGCAGTATTTT. Protein sequence: CSVEGTSGSTDTQYF.

The chain combines TRBV29-1 with TRBJ2-7, with a weak D call TRBD2 (7 bases). V was pared by 6 bases and J by 8 bases, with 17 bases between. From germline, CDR1 is SQVTM and CDR2 ANQGSEA. This CDR3 contains 12 residues. CDR3 DNA sequence: TGCAGCGTGGACCCGGTGGGGGGGCAGCAGTACTTC. It is translated as CSVDPVGGQQYF.

This clone was counted once. The V call is TRBV19, the J call TRBJ1-1; D not resolved. Germline values: CDR1 LNHDA, CDR2 SQIVND (reference sequence). This CDR3 is built from 14 residues. V dropped 5 bases and J dropped 1 base, with 11 bases sitting between them. The CDR3 spells CASSVTWENTEAFF. In DNA form, the CDR3 reads TGTGCCAGTAGTGTGACCTGGGAGAACACTGAAGCTTTCTTT.

This chain joins TRBV2 and TRBJ2-5, with a weak D call TRBD2 (5 bases). Germline assignment: CDR1 SNHLY and CDR2 FYNNEI. Trimming shortened V by 8 bases and J by 5 bases, and 21 bases separated the two germline ends. CDR3 size: 15 residues. The CDR3: CASSRSLAPPETQYF. The CDR3 coding sequence is TGTGCCAGCTCCCGGTCGCTAGCCCCCCCGGAGACCCAGTACTTC.

This clone showed up just a few times. The chain couples TRBV2 to TRBJ1-5, with D perhaps matching TRBD1 (6 bases). This CDR3 has 15 residues. Germline V gene sequence: CDR1 SNHLY, CDR2 FYNNEI. V gave up 6 bases and J gave up 1 base, with 13 bases separating them. CDR3 sequence: CASRDGDTSNQPQHF. CDR3 nucleotide sequence: TGTGCCAGCAGGGATGGGGACACAAGCAATCAGCCCCAGCATTTT.

The chain employs TRBV30 and TRBJ2-5, with D perhaps TRBD2 (6 bases). The J call is uncertain, as TRBJ2-7 better fits the DNA end. Germline CDR1 and CDR2: GTSNPN and SVGIG (reference sequence). The CDR3 runs 12 residues. The CDR3: CAWSKGLDEQYF. The CDR3 nucleotides are TGTGCCTGGAGTAAGGGACTGGACGAGCAGTACTTC.

The J gene is TRBJ1-2, the V gene TRBV6-1; 8 positions match TRBD1. The CDR3 is 15 amino acids. V lost 2 bases, J lost 4 bases, and 6 bases stayed unmatched. Germline loops: CDR1 MNHNS, CDR2 SASEGT. CDR3 nucleotides: TGTGCCAGCAGTGAATCCAGGGGGCTGGGCTATGGCTACACCTTC. It codes for CASSESRGLGYGYTF.

Concerning this clone itself: A read error may produce the germline difference seen at one junction end. The chain combines TRBV28 with TRBJ2-2; D gene unclear. CDR3 length: 12 residues. Germline assignment: CDR1 MDHEN and CDR2 SYDVKM. CDR3 nucleotide sequence: TGTGCCGGCAGATTAAACACCGGGGAGCTGTTTTTT. It specifies CAGRLNTGELFF.

Of note for this clone: The identical CDR3 is also encoded by other nucleotide sequences in the sample. V and J are TRBV18 and TRBJ2-7; tentatively, D is TRBD1 (6 bases). The CDR3 has 13 amino acids. The germline CDR1 and CDR2 sequences are KGHSH and LQKENI. Trimming removed 3 bases at V and 2 bases at J, with 8 bases between. Here the CDR3 reads CASSPDRTYEQYF. CDR3 DNA: TGTGCCAGCTCACCTGACAGGACCTACGAGCAGTACTTC.